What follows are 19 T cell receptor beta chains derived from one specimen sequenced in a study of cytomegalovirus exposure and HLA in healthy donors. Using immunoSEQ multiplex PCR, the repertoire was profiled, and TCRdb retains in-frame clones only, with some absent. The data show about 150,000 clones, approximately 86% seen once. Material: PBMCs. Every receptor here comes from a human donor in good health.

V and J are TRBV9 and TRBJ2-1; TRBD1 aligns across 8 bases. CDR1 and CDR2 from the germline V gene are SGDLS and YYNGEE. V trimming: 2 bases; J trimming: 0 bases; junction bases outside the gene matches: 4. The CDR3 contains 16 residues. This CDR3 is CASSVSDRDSYNEQFF. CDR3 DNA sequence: TGTGCCAGCAGCGTCTCGGACAGGGACTCCTACAATGAGCAGTTCTTC.

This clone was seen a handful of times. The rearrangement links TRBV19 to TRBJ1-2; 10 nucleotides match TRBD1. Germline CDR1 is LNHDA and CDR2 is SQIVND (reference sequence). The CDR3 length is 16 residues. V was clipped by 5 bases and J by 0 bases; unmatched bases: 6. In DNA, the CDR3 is TGTGCCAGTAGTGGGGGACAGGGGAGGACTAACTATGGCTACACCTTC. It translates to CASSGGQGRTNYGYTF.

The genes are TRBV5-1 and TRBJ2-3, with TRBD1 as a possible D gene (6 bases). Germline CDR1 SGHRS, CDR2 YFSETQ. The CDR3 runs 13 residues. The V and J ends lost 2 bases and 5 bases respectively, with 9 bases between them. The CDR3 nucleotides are TGCGCCAGCAGCTTCCCAGGGGAAGATACGCAGTATTTT. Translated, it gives CASSFPGEDTQYF.

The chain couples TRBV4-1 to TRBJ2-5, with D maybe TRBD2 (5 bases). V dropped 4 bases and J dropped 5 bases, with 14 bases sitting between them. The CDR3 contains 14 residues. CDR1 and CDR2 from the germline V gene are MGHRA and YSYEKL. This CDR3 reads CASSPGWGSETQYF. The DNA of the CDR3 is TGCGCCAGCAGCCCGGGGTGGGGTTCGGAGACCCAGTACTTC.

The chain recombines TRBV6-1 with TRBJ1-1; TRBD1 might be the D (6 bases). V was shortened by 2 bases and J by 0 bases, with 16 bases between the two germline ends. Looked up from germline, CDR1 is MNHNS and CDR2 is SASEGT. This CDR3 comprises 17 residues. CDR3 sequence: CASSEKGGTFMNTEAFF. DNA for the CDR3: TGTGCCAGCAGTGAAAAGGGGGGGACGTTCATGAACACTGAAGCTTTCTTT.

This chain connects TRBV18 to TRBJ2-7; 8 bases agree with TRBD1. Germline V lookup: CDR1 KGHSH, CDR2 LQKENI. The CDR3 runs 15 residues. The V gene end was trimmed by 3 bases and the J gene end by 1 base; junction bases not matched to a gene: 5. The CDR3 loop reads CASSPYDRGSYEQYF. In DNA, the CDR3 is TGTGCCAGCTCACCGTACGACAGGGGATCCTACGAGCAGTACTTC.

CDR3 protein: CASSGEGLNEKLFF. DNA of the CDR3: TGTGCCAGCAGTGGGGAGGGTCTTAATGAAAAACTGTTTTTT. The genes are TRBV2 and TRBJ1-4; D is undetermined. CDR1 is SNHLY and CDR2 is FYNNEI in the germline V gene. This CDR3 comprises 14 residues. V lost 4 bases and J 4 bases, leaving 10 bases between the germline ends.

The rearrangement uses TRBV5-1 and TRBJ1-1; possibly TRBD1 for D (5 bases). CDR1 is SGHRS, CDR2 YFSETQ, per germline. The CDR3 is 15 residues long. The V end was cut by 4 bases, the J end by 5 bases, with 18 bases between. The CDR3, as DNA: TGCGCCAGCAGCGAGGGGACCGTGGCGGGGACTGAAGCTTTCTTT. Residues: CASSEGTVAGTEAFF.

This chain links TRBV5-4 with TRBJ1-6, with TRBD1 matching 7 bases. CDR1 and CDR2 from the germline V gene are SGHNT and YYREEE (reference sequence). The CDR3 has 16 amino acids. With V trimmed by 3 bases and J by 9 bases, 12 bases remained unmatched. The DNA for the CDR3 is TGTGCCAGCAGCTCCGACAGGGCGCTCAGTTCTTCACCCCTCCACTTT. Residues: CASSSDRALSSSPLHF.

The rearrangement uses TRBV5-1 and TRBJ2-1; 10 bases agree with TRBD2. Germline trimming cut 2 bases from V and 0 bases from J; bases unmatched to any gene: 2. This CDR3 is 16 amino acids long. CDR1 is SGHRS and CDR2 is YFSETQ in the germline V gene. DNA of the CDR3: TGCGCCAGCAGCTTTCTAGCGGGGGCCTCCTACAATGAGCAGTTCTTC. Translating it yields CASSFLAGASYNEQFF.

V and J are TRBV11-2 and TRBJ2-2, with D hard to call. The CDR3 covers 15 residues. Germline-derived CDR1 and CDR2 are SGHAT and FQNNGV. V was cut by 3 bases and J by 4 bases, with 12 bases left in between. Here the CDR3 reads CASSFDSSSTGELFF. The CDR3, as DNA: TGTGCCAGCAGCTTCGACTCCTCGAGCACCGGGGAGCTGTTTTTT.

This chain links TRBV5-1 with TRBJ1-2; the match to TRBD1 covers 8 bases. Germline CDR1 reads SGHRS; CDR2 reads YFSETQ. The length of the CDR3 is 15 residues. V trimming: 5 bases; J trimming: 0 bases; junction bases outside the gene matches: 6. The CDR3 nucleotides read TGCGCCAGCAGATGGTCAGGGGGCCCTAACTATGGCTACACCTTC. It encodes CASRWSGGPNYGYTF. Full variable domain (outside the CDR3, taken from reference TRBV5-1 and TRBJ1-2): KAGVTQTPRYLIKTRGQQVTLSCSPISGHRSVSWYQQTPGQGLQFLFEYFSETQRNKGNFPGRFSGRQFSNSRSEMNVSTLELGDSALYLCASRWSGGPNYGYTFGSGTRLTVV.

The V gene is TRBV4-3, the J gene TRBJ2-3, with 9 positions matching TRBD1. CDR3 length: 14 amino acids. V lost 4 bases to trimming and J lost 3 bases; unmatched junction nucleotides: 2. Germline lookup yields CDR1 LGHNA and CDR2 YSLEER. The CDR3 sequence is CASSPGTGTDTQYF. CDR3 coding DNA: TGCGCCAGCAGCCCCGGGACAGGGACAGATACGCAGTATTTT.

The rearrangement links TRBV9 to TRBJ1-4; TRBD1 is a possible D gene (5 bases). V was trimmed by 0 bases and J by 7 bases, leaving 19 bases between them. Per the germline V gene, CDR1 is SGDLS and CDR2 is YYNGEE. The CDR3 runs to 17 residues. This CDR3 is CASSVGAQKGGGEKLFF. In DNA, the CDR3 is TGTGCCAGCAGCGTAGGTGCTCAGAAGGGCGGGGGTGAAAAACTGTTTTTT.

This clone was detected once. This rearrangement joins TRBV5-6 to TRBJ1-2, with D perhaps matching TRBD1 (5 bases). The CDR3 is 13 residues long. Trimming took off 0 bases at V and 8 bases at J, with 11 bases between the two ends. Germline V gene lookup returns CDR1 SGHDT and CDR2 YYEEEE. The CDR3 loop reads CASSLGKGVGYTF. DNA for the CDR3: TGTGCCAGCAGCTTGGGAAAAGGGGTGGGCTACACCTTC.

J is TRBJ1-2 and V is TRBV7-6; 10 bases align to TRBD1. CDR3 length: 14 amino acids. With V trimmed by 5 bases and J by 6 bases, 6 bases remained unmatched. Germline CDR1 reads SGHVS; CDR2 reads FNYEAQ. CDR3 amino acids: CASSAGTGVDGYTF. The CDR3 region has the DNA TGTGCCAGCAGCGCCGGGACAGGGGTTGATGGCTACACCTTC.

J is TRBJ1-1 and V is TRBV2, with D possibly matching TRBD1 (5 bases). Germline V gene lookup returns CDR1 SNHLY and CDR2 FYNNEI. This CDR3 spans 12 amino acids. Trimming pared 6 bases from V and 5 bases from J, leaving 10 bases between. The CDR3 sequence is CASRGQRTEAFF. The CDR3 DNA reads TGTGCCAGCAGGGGGCAGAGGACTGAAGCTTTCTTT. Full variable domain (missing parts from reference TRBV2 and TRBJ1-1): EPEVTQTPSHQVTQMGQEVILRCVPISNHLYFYWYRQILGQKVEFLVSFYNNEISEKSEIFDDQFSVERPDGSNFTLKIRSTKLEDSAMYFCASRGQRTEAFFGQGTRLTVV.

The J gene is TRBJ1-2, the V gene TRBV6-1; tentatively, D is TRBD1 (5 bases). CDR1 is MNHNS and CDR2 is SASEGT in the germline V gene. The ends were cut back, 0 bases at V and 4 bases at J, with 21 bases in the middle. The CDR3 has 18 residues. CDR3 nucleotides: TGTGCCAGCAGTGAAGCCCTCGCATCGGGGGGTACTCCCTATGGCTACACCTTC. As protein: CASSEALASGGTPYGYTF.

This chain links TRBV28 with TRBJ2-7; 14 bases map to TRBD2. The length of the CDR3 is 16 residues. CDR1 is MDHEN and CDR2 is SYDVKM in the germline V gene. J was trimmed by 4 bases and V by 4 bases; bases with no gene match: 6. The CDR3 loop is CASSSRLAGGYYEQYF. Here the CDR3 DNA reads TGTGCCAGCAGTTCAAGACTAGCGGGAGGGTATTACGAGCAGTACTTC.